Following are 30 T cell receptor beta chains from one sample sequenced in a study of graft-versus-host responses after intestinal transplantation. Repertoires were generated with immunoSEQ multiplex PCR, while TCRdb's copy carries only in-frame clones and drops some. The sample records tens of thousands of clones, about 92% being singletons. For these TCRs, the target antigens are not known. The input for sequencing was unstimulated CD8+ T cells sorted from spleen or lymph node cells, taken before intestinal transplant. Receptors originate from a human donor who received an intestinal transplant.

This chain connects TRBV13 to TRBJ2-5; TRBD2 matches at 7 bases. V lost 5 bases, J lost 2 bases, and 17 bases stayed unmatched. CDR1 is PRHDT, CDR2 FYEKMQ, per germline (reference sequence). The CDR3 contains 18 residues. The chain's CDR3 is CASSPLTGGISNQETQYF. The CDR3 region has the DNA TGTGCCAGCAGCCCCCTTACCGGGGGGATAAGTAATCAAGAGACCCAGTACTTC.

The gene calls are TRBV2 and TRBJ1-1; TRBD1 agrees at 7 bases. This CDR3 is 15 amino acids long. Germline loops: CDR1 SNHLY, CDR2 FYNNEI. V lost 2 bases, J lost 4 bases, and 7 bases stayed unmatched. The DNA for the CDR3 is TGTGCCAGCAGTGAAAACCTAGAGGGGGCCACTGAAGCTTTCTTT. Amino acids: CASSENLEGATEAFF.

The V gene is TRBV7-6, the J gene TRBJ2-3; a possible D gene is TRBD2 (6 bases). The CDR3 has 13 amino acids. The germline gives CDR1 SGHVS, CDR2 FNYEAQ. Trimming cost V 3 bases and J 3 bases, with 7 bases left between them. The CDR3 protein is CASSFGGTDTQYF. In nucleotides, the CDR3 is TGTGCCAGCAGCTTCGGGGGAACAGATACGCAGTATTTT.

Written as DNA, the CDR3 is TGCAGCGTTGGCAGGGGGAACTATGGCTACACCTTC. The encoded protein is CSVGRGNYGYTF. The rearrangement links TRBV29-1 to TRBJ1-2, with 7 positions matching TRBD1. The CDR3 loop spans 12 amino acids. Germline loops: CDR1 SQVTM, CDR2 ANQGSEA. V trimming: 4 bases; J trimming: 2 bases; junction bases outside the gene matches: 1. The full variable domain, with the rest looked up from reference TRBV29-1 and TRBJ1-2, is SAVISQKPSRDICQRGTSLTIQCQVDSQVTMMFWYRQQPGQSLTLIATANQGSEATYESGFVIDKFPISRPNLTFSTLTVSNMSPEDSSIYLCSVGRGNYGYTFGSGTRLTVV.

This rearrangement joins TRBV19 to TRBJ2-7, with a possible D match to TRBD2 (6 bases). In germline, CDR1 is LNHDA, CDR2 SQIVND (reference sequence). The CDR3 extends over 14 amino acids. Trimming cost V 5 bases and J 6 bases, with 17 bases left between them. CDR3 amino acids: CASSPGSGGAEQYF. The CDR3 nucleotides read TGTGCCAGTAGTCCAGGGAGCGGAGGGGCCGAGCAGTACTTC.

The rearrangement links TRBV4-3 to TRBJ2-7, with D possibly matching TRBD1 (5 bases). The CDR3 runs 16 residues. The V end was cut by 0 bases, the J end by 4 bases, with 16 bases between. From germline, CDR1 is LGHNA and CDR2 YSLEER. The CDR3 is CASSQDDVGQGYEQYF. For the CDR3, the DNA is TGCGCCAGCAGCCAAGACGACGTAGGTCAGGGTTACGAGCAGTACTTC.

On this clone itself: Distinct nucleotide sequences in the sample also encode this CDR3. The V call is TRBV4-3, the J call TRBJ2-7; TRBD1 agrees at 7 bases. Trimming removed 4 bases from V and 2 bases from J; junction bases left unmatched: 5. This CDR3 is built from 14 residues. CDR1 and CDR2 from the germline V gene are LGHNA and YSLEER. CDR3 DNA: TGCGCCAGCAGCCGAGACAGGGCCACCTACGAGCAGTACTTC. It encodes CASSRDRATYEQYF.

The chain couples TRBV28 to TRBJ2-5; D is possibly TRBD1 (5 bases). Germline V CDR1 and CDR2: MDHEN, SYDVKM. The length of the CDR3 is 16 residues. Trimming took off 3 bases at V and 2 bases at J, with 16 bases between the two ends. The CDR3 DNA reads as TGTGCCAGCAGTTTGGGAAAGGGTAGACAGCAAGAGACCCAGTACTTC. This gives the protein CASSLGKGRQQETQYF.

Notes on this clone: One end of the junction does not line up with germline, which may come from a read error. The V call is TRBV4-1, the J call TRBJ1-6; 7 bases agree with TRBD1. CDR1 and CDR2 (germline): MGHRA, YSYEKL. This CDR3 contains 16 residues. The CDR3: CASRQDPAGGNSPLHF. The DNA for the CDR3 is TGCGCCAGCAGACAAGATCCAGCAGGGGGGAATTCACCCCTCCACTTT.

Comment on this clone: Other DNA sequences in this sample translate to the same CDR3. The V call is TRBV9, the J call TRBJ1-1; D gene unclear. CDR3 size: 12 residues. V was pared by 5 bases and J by 1 base, with 6 bases between. Germline V gene data show CDR1 as SGDLS and CDR2 as YYNGEE. CDR3 nucleotides: TGTGCCAGCAGTCCCGGGAACACTGAAGCTTTCTTT. Its translation is CASSPGNTEAFF.

V usage is TRBV5-1 and J usage is TRBJ2-1, with 8 bases aligning to TRBD1. V lost 4 bases to trimming and J lost 8 bases; unmatched junction nucleotides: 11. The CDR3 contains 15 residues. CDR1 is SGHRS, CDR2 YFSETQ, per germline. The CDR3 protein is CASSLYSGGADEQFF. The CDR3, as DNA: TGCGCCAGCAGCCTGTACTCAGGGGGCGCGGATGAGCAGTTCTTC.

The chain links TRBV9 to TRBJ2-1, with 7 bases fitting TRBD2. CDR1 and CDR2 from the germline V gene are SGDLS and YYNGEE. Unmatched junction bases numbered 6, after V lost 6 bases and J lost 3 bases. This CDR3 contains 14 residues. The CDR3 spells CASNGGLGYNEQFF. CDR3 DNA: TGTGCCAGCAACGGGGGGTTGGGCTACAATGAGCAGTTCTTC.

This chain joins TRBV25-1 and TRBJ2-4; TRBD1 might be the D (5 bases). The germline V and J ends were trimmed by 0 bases and 3 bases, with 12 bases remaining between them. Germline V gene data show CDR1 as MGHDK and CDR2 as SYGVNS. This CDR3 has 16 amino acids. In DNA, the CDR3 is TGTGCCAGCAGTGAATACGCAGGGATTGGCAAAAACATTCAGTACTTC. It encodes CASSEYAGIGKNIQYF.

The chain has TRBV14 and TRBJ2-2; 11 bases fit TRBD2. Germline V lookup: CDR1 SGHDN, CDR2 FVKESK. The CDR3 has 18 amino acids. Trimming cost V 0 bases and J 5 bases; bases outside gene matches: 8. CDR3 amino acids: CASSQDWETSGETGELFF. The CDR3 DNA sequence: TGTGCCAGCAGCCAAGATTGGGAGACTAGCGGGGAGACCGGGGAGCTGTTTTTT.

The J gene is TRBJ2-3, the V gene TRBV27; 10 bases map to TRBD2. Germline lookup yields CDR1 MNHEY and CDR2 SMNVEV (reference sequence). Trimming removed 1 base from V and 4 bases from J; junction bases left unmatched: 8. CDR3 length: 17 amino acids. The CDR3 DNA reads as TGTGCCAGCAGTTTATTGGCTAGCGGGGGTCTATCAGATACGCAGTATTTT. Translating gives CASSLLASGGLSDTQYF.

The chain uses TRBV7-9 and TRBJ2-3; unclear D gene. V lost 0 bases, J lost 0 bases, and 13 bases lay in between. Looked up from germline, CDR1 is SEHNR and CDR2 is FQNEAQ (reference sequence). The CDR3 runs 17 residues. DNA for the CDR3: TGTGCCAGCAGCTTAGCGCAAACTACCCCCAGCACAGATACGCAGTATTTT. This gives the protein CASSLAQTTPSTDTQYF.

This clone was detected once. The V gene is TRBV11-2, the J gene TRBJ2-3; TRBD1 might be the D (6 bases). The ends were cut back, 0 bases at V and 1 base at J, with 14 bases in the middle. Per the germline V gene, CDR1 is SGHAT and CDR2 is FQNNGV. The CDR3 totals 17 residues. This chain's CDR3 is CASSLEGWGPGTDTQYF. CDR3 in DNA: TGTGCCAGCAGCTTAGAGGGGTGGGGGCCCGGCACAGATACGCAGTATTTT.

The chain uses TRBV2 and TRBJ2-5; D not certain. The length of the CDR3 is 13 residues. V shed 6 bases and J shed 2 bases, with 10 bases lying between them. The germline CDR1 and CDR2 sequences are SNHLY and FYNNEI. Written as DNA, the CDR3 is TGTGCCAGCAGGAACAGAAATCAAGAGACCCAGTACTTC. Amino acids: CASRNRNQETQYF.

The chain employs TRBV29-1 and TRBJ2-7; TRBD2 is a possible D gene (5 bases). The CDR3 is 13 amino acids. The germline CDR1 and CDR2 sequences are SQVTM and ANQGSEA. V was pared by 2 bases and J by 3 bases, with 11 bases between. The CDR3 coding sequence is TGCAGCGTTGAATTTGAGGGTGGCTACGAGCAGTACTTC. It encodes CSVEFEGGYEQYF.

The rearrangement joins TRBV28 to TRBJ2-7, with TRBD1 as a possible D gene (6 bases). Germline CDR1 and CDR2: MDHEN and SYDVKM. Deletions cut 5 bases from V and 3 bases from J, with 23 bases between. The CDR3 extends over 17 amino acids. The CDR3 bases are TGTGCCAGCAGTCCACGAGAAGGACAGCTAGATGACTACGAGCAGTACTTC. It yields the protein CASSPREGQLDDYEQYF.

The chain links TRBV12-5 to TRBJ2-1, with D perhaps TRBD2 (5 bases). The CDR3 spans 12 residues. Trimming took off 6 bases at V and 9 bases at J, with 12 bases between the two ends. CDR1 is LGHNT, CDR2 FRNRAP, per germline. The CDR3 sequence is CASGGYGGEQFF. The CDR3, as DNA: TGTGCTAGTGGGGGATACGGAGGTGAGCAGTTCTTC. The variable domain in full, with the rest retrieved from reference TRBV12-5 and TRBJ2-1, is DARVTQTPRHKVTEMGQEVTMRCQPILGHNTVFWYRQTMMQGLELLAYFRNRAPLDDSGMPKDRFSAEMPDATLATLKIQPSEPRDSAVYFCASGGYGGEQFFGPGTRLTVL.

V and J are TRBV9 and TRBJ2-1, with 11 positions matching TRBD2. CDR3 length: 14 amino acids. The germline V gene has CDR1 SGDLS and CDR2 YYNGEE. V dropped 1 base and J dropped 7; count of bases not matched to a gene: 1. The CDR3 DNA sequence: TGTGCCAGCAGCGTAACTAGCGGGGGAAATGAGCAGTTCTTC. Protein product: CASSVTSGGNEQFF.

The chain combines TRBV7-9 with TRBJ2-2, with TRBD1 matching over 7 bases. This CDR3 comprises 16 residues. Germline V gives CDR1 SEHNR, CDR2 FQNEAQ (reference sequence). Trimming at V came to 5 bases and at J to 2 bases, leaving 8 bases not matched to a gene. CDR3 DNA: TGTGCCAGCAGCCCGGTCGACAGGGAAAACACCGGGGAGCTGTTTTTT. This encodes CASSPVDRENTGELFF.

The chain uses TRBV9 and TRBJ2-2, with D uncertain. CDR1 and CDR2 (germline): SGDLS, YYNGEE. The CDR3 extends over 13 amino acids. V shed 4 bases and J shed 5 bases, with 9 bases lying between them. DNA for the CDR3: TGTGCCAGCAGCCAATACGAGACCGGGGAGCTGTTTTTT. This codes for CASSQYETGELFF.

V gene TRBV30 combines with J gene TRBJ2-7; 10 nucleotides line up with TRBD2. The V gene's germline CDR1 is GTSNPN and CDR2 SVGIG (reference sequence). The CDR3 runs to 15 residues. Trimming took 6 bases from V and 0 from J; bases not matched to a gene: 8. The CDR3 bases are TGTGCCTGCCGAAGGACTAGCGGAAGCTCCTACGAGCAGTACTTC. Protein sequence: CACRRTSGSSYEQYF.

The CDR3 sequence is CASGLIPTDTQYF. The CDR3 nucleotides read TGTGCTAGTGGTTTGATTCCGACAGATACGCAGTATTTT. This chain joins TRBV12-5 and TRBJ2-3; D is ambiguous. CDR1 and CDR2 from the germline V gene are LGHNT and FRNRAP. Trimming took off 2 bases at V and 3 bases at J, with 6 bases between the two ends. The CDR3 is made up of 13 amino acids. Full variable domain (rest looked up from reference TRBV12-5 and TRBJ2-3): DARVTQTPRHKVTEMGQEVTMRCQPILGHNTVFWYRQTMMQGLELLAYFRNRAPLDDSGMPKDRFSAEMPDATLATLKIQPSEPRDSAVYFCASGLIPTDTQYFGPGTRLTVL.

This chain joins TRBV4-3 and TRBJ1-2, with 7 bases identical to TRBD1. The CDR3 totals 13 residues. Looked up from germline, CDR1 is LGHNA and CDR2 is YSLEER. The V segment lost 4 bases and the J segment 2 bases; nucleotides outside the gene matches: 1. CDR3: CASSPGQNYGYTF. CDR3 nucleotides: TGCGCCAGCAGCCCGGGACAGAACTATGGCTACACCTTC.

The chain couples TRBV7-6 to TRBJ2-3; D remains ambiguous. CDR3 size: 14 residues. V lost 1 base and J 4 bases, leaving 9 bases between the germline ends. CDR1 and CDR2 (germline): SGHVS, FNYEAQ. The CDR3 is CASSLGTGADTQYF. The DNA for the CDR3 is TGTGCCAGCAGCTTAGGAACGGGTGCAGATACGCAGTATTTT.

The chain combines TRBV11-2 with TRBJ1-1; the D is unclear. Trimming pared 1 base from V and 4 bases from J, leaving 10 bases between. The CDR3 length is 14 residues. CDR1 SGHAT and CDR2 FQNNGV come from the germline V gene. This chain's CDR3 is CASSLVSPPTEAFF. CDR3 in DNA: TGTGCCAGCAGCTTAGTGAGTCCGCCCACTGAAGCTTTCTTT. The entire variable domain, with the rest obtained from reference TRBV11-2 and TRBJ1-1, is as follows: EAGVAQSPRYKIIEKRQSVAFWCNPISGHATLYWYQQILGQGPKLLIQFQNNGVVDDSQLPKDRFSAERLKGVDSTLKIQPAKLEDSAVYLCASSLVSPPTEAFFGQGTRLTVV.

The rearrangement joins TRBV25-1 to TRBJ1-2; tentatively, D is TRBD1 (6 bases). Germline CDR1 reads MGHDK; CDR2 reads SYGVNS. This CDR3 region has 16 residues. Deletions cut 1 base from V and 0 bases from J, with 12 bases between. CDR3: CASSESLTGANYGYTF. The DNA for the CDR3 is TGTGCCAGCAGTGAATCCCTGACAGGAGCTAACTATGGCTACACCTTC.